Listed below are T cell receptor beta chains from one sample, sequenced in a study of blood T cell repertoires in COVID-19. Clones were read by immunoSEQ multiplex PCR, and TCRdb kept only the in-frame ones, dropping some. The sample has more than 300,000 clones, 88% seen once. The sample taken for sequencing was PBMCs or T cells enriched from blood (not recorded which). These receptors originate from a woman under 30 who had recovered from COVID-19. The CDR3 runs from the conserved cysteine through the conserved F or W. Expanded clones are given a class, and other clones once, few, many or no size at all.

CDR3 protein	clone size	V gene	J gene
CASSLRKAGREKLFF	.	TRBV27	TRBJ1-4
CAVWPGTSGGEIYNEQFF	.	TRBV30	TRBJ2-1
CASSEAGIEGYGYTF	.	TRBV6-1	TRBJ1-2
CASSVAVQGKQYF	once	TRBV9	TRBJ2-7
CASSPAGGHIQYF	.	TRBV6-2/TRBV6-3	TRBJ2-4
CASSQGIQGEETQYF	.	TRBV4-1	TRBJ2-5
CASSWDRVNTEAFF	.	TRBV5-5	TRBJ1-1
CASSPQRNTEAFF	once	TRBV18	TRBJ1-1
CASSLGSSTGELFF	few	TRBV5-6	TRBJ2-2
CASSLGQGAGNTIYF	.	TRBV11-2	TRBJ1-3
CASSLSDRVKEKLFF	once	TRBV6-5	TRBJ1-4
CASSPVRGSTDTQYF	.	TRBV10-1	TRBJ2-3
CASSQEEGGLNTEAFF	.	TRBV4-1	TRBJ1-1
CSVSQLNTEAFF	.	TRBV29-1	TRBJ1-1
CASQLTPGVMNTEAFF	.	TRBV7-8	TRBJ1-1
CASSERAYGYTF	.	TRBV12-3/TRBV12-4	TRBJ1-2
CASSDTDRALYNEQFF	.	TRBV6-4	TRBJ2-1
CASADRPGGSGYTF	once	TRBV5-1	TRBJ1-2
CAISGGNSPLHF	.	TRBV10-3	TRBJ1-6
CASSLSLPSTHEQYF	.	TRBV28	TRBJ2-7
CTSSQGCRWQDSYEQYF	.	TRBV1	TRBJ2-7
CASSYLAETYNSPLHF	once	TRBV6-5	TRBJ1-6
CASSPHGAGGEKNIQYF	.	TRBV4-1	TRBJ2-4
CASSADSNNSPLHF	.	TRBV9	TRBJ1-6
CAWRAWGGGEKLFF	.	TRBV30	TRBJ1-4
CASSPQRTHNSPLHF	.	TRBV18	TRBJ1-6
CASSRPNQPQHF	.	TRBV27	TRBJ1-5
CASSVPPTNTGELFF	.	TRBV2	TRBJ2-2
CASTERGNTIYF	.	TRBV6-5	TRBJ1-3
CAIREDSQETQYF	.	TRBV10-3	TRBJ2-5
CASKRDSYEQYF	.	TRBV2	TRBJ2-7
CASSKQGSSYNEQFF	.	TRBV19	TRBJ2-1
CAIAGDRAYNEQFF	.	TRBV10-3	TRBJ2-1
CASSIGQFNQPQHF	.	TRBV19	TRBJ1-5
CASSFLREETQYF	once	TRBV12-3/TRBV12-4	TRBJ2-5
CASSQDPGLAGEQFF	.	TRBV3-1/TRBV3-2	TRBJ2-1
CASSPRTVPYNEQFF	.	TRBV7-2	TRBJ2-1
CASSTTGDRNQPQHF	.	TRBV6-5	TRBJ1-5
CASSPRDRGQETQYF	.	TRBV3-1/TRBV3-2	TRBJ2-5